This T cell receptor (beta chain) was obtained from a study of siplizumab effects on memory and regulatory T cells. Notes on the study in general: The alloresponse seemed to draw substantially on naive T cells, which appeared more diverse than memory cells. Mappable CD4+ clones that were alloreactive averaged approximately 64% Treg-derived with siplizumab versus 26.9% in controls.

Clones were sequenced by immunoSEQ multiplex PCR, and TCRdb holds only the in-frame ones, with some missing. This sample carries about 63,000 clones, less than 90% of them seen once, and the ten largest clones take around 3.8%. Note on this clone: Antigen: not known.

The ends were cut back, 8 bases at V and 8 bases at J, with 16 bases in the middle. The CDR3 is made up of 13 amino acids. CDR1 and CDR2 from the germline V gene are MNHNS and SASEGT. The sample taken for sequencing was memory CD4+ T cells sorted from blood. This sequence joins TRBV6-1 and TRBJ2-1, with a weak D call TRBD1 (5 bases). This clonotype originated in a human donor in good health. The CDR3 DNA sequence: TGTGCCAGCTTCGCTAAGCAGGGCTATGAGCAGTTCTTC. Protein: CASFAKQGYEQFF.